This T cell receptor (beta chain) was documented in a study of blood T cell repertoires in COVID-19. Germline CDR1 reads SGHNT; CDR2 reads YYREEE (reference sequence). The CDR3 is 18 residues long. Trimming took off 0 bases at V and 5 bases at J, with 23 bases between the two ends. Adults between roughly 18 and 89 years of age took part from about 24 US areas. The study assigned cohorts using participant-reported clinical history. Sequencing was performed with immunoSEQ multiplex PCR; in TCRdb, only in-frame clones are kept and a portion is missing. The sample consists of about 300,000 clones, under 90% of them appearing once.

The sample taken for sequencing was PBMCs or T cells enriched from blood (not recorded which). This chain links TRBV5-4 with TRBJ2-5, with a tentative D call TRBD1 (6 bases). The receptor was isolated from a man aged 25 to 40 who had recovered from COVID-19. The CDR3 spells CASSLALFPGEYRETQYF. In DNA form, the CDR3 reads TGTGCCAGCAGCTTGGCCTTGTTCCCAGGGGAGTACAGGGAGACCCAGTACTTC.